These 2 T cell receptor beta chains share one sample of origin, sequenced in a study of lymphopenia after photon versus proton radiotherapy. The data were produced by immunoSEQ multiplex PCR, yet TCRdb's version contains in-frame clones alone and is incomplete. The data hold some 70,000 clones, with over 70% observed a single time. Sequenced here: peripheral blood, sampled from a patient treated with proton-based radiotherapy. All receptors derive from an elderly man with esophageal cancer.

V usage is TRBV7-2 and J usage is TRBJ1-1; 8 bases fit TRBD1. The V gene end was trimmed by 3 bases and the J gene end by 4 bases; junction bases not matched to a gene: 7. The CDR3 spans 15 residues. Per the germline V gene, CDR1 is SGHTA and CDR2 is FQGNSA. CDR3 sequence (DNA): TGTGCCAGCAGCTTGGACAGGGTTAGTAGCACTGAAGCTTTCTTT. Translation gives CASSLDRVSSTEAFF.

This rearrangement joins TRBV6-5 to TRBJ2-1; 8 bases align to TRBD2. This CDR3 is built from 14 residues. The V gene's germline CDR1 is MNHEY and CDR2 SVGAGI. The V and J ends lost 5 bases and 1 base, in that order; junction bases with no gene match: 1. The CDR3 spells CASSTSGSYNEQFF. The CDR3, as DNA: TGTGCCAGCAGTACTAGCGGATCCTACAATGAGCAGTTCTTC.